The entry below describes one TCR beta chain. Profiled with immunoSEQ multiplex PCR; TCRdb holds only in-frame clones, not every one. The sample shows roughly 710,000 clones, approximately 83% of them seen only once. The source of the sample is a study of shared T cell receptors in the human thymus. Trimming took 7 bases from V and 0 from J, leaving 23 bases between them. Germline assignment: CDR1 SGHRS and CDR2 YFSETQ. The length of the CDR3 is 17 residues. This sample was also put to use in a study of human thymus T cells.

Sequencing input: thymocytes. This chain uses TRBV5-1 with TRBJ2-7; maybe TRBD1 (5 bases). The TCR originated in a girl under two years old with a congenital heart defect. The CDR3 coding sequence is TGCGCCAGCCACCACACGACAGCCAGACCCGGCTCCTACGAGCAGTACTTC. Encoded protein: CASHHTTARPGSYEQYF.